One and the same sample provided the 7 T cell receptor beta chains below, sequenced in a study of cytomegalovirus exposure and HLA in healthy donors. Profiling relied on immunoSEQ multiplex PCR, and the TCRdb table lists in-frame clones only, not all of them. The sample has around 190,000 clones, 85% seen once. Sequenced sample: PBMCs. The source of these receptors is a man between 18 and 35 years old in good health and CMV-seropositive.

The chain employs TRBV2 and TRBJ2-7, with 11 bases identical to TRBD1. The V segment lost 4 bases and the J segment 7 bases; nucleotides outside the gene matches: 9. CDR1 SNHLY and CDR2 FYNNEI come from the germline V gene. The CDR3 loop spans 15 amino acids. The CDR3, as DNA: TGTGCCAGCAGTGGTCCGGGACAGGGGGGCATGGAGCAGTACTTC. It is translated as CASSGPGQGGMEQYF.

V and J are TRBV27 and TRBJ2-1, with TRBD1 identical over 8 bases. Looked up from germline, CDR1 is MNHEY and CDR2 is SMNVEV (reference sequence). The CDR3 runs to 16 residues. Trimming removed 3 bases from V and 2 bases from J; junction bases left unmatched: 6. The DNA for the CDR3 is TGTGCCAGCAGTTTGAAACAGGGGGTCACCTACAATGAGCAGTTCTTC. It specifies CASSLKQGVTYNEQFF.

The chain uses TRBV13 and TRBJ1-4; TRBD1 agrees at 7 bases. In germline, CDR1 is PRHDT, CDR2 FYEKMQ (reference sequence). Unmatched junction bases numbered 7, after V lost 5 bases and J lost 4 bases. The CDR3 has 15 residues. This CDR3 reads CASSRWDSDNEKLFF. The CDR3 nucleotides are TGTGCCAGCAGCAGGTGGGACAGCGATAATGAAAAACTGTTTTTT.

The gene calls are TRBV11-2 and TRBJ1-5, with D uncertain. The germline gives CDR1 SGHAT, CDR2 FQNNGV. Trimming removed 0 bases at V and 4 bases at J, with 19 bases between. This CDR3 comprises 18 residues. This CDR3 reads CASSLDASASRLNQPQHF. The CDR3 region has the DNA TGTGCCAGCAGCTTAGATGCCTCTGCCTCCAGGCTTAATCAGCCCCAGCATTTT. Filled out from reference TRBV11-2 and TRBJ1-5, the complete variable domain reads EAGVAQSPRYKIIEKRQSVAFWCNPISGHATLYWYQQILGQGPKLLIQFQNNGVVDDSQLPKDRFSAERLKGVDSTLKIQPAKLEDSAVYLCASSLDASASRLNQPQHFGDGTRLSIL.

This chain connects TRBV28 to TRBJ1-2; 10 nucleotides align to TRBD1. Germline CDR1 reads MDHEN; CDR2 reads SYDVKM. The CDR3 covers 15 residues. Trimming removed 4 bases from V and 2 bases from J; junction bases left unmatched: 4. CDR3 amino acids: CASSSLGQGNYGYTF. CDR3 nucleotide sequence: TGTGCCAGCAGTTCCCTGGGACAGGGGAACTATGGCTACACCTTC.

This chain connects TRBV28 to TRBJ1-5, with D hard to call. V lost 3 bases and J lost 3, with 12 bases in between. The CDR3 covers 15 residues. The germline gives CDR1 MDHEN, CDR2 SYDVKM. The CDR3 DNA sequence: TGTGCCAGCAGTTTTGAGTCGGGGTACAATCAGCCCCAGCATTTT. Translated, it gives CASSFESGYNQPQHF.

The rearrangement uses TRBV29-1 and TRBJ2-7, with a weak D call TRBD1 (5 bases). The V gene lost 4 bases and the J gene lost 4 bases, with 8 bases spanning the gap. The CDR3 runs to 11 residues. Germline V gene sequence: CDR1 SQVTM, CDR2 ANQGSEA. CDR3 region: CSVVQGYEQYF. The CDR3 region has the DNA TGCAGCGTTGTCCAGGGTTACGAGCAGTACTTC.